This TCR beta chain was observed in a study of T cells after yellow fever vaccination. Study overall: Preparation of the low-cell-number fractions used SMART-Seq v4 Ultra Low Input.

Making TCR cDNA involved 5'RACE template switching, which added UMIs and a universal primer site. Each CDR3 protein gets one entry after TCRdb re-called the 5' RACE reads with MiXCR. The data show some 260,000 distinct CDR3 sequences, with about 5.2% seen just once and approximately 3.5% held by the top ten. CDR1 SGHDT and CDR2 YYEEEE come from the germline V gene. The length of the CDR3 is 15 residues. The V and J ends lost 1 base and 3 bases respectively, with 14 bases between them. This clonotype was obtained from a man between 18 and 29 years old who received the YFV17D yellow fever vaccine. This chain joins TRBV5-6 and TRBJ2-7, with D possibly being TRBD2 (5 bases). Source: CD4+ T cells sorted from PBMCs, taken on the day of the yellow fever booster vaccination. The DNA of the CDR3 is TGTGCCAGCAGCTTGTTTTCGGGATGGAACTACGAGCAGTACTTC. As protein: CASSLFSGWNYEQYF.